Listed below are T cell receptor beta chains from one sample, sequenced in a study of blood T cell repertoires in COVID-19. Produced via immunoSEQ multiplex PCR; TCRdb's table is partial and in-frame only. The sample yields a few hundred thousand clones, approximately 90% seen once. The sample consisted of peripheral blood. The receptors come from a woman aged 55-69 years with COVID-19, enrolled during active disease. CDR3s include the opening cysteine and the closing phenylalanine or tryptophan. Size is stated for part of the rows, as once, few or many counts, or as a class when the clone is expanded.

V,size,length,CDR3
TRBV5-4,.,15,CASSTDRSYSYEQYF
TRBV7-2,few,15,CASSVQASSGNTIYF
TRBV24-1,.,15,CATRLPAGSGNTIYF
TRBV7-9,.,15,CASTRGVSNTGELFF
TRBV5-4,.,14,CASSSDRSTDTQYF
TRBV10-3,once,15,CAISGTGGGQETQYF
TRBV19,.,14,CASSIRDSGNTIYF
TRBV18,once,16,CASSSEVTGANQPQHF
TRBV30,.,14,CAWSGWAAGTEAFF
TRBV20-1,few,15,CSASFRDQGNEKLFF
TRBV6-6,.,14,CASSYSGQGVENTF
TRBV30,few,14,CAWSEGPYNSPLHF
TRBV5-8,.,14,CASSTQTGNYGYTF
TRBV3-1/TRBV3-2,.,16,CASSQGVAGGQETQYF
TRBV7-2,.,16,CASSRSLAGGRNEQFF
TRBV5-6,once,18,CASTVPGTSGMGTDTQYF
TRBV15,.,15,CATSTGQGGYTEAFF
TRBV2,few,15,CASSEDNLYNSPLHF
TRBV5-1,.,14,CASSLGGPLYGYTF
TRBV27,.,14,CASSPGRSNTEAFF
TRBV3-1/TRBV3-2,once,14,CASSQGGRGTEAFF
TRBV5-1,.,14,CASSSGTRRTEAFF
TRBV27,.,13,CASTALPAGEAFF
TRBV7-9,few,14,CASSLGTRDQPQHF
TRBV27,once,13,CASSPLAGYEQFF
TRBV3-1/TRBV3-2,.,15,CASSQGQTHTDTQYF
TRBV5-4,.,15,CASSLALGQDYGYTF
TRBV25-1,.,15,CASSAAGQGATEAFF
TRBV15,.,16,CATSRWRPGVNSPLHF
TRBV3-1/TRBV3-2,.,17,CASSQRLGGASGEKLFF